The 24 T cell receptor beta chains below all came from one sample that was sequenced in a study of neurological immune-mediated disorders. Time point defined: technical triplicate 2. One entry per CDR3 protein results from TCRdb running MiXCR on the 5' RACE reads. The sample includes approximately 30,000 distinct CDR3 sequences, 13% seen only once; the top ten take roughly 5.2%. The sample comprised CD4+ T cells from blood. Receptors originate from a female donor with HTLV-1-associated myelopathy (HAM/TSP).

This clonotype showed up many times. V and J are TRBV5-1 and TRBJ2-5, with 8 bases fitting TRBD2. Germline CDR1 reads SGHRS; CDR2 reads YFSETQ. The V and J ends lost 0 bases and 1 base, in that order; junction bases with no gene match: 5. This CDR3 is built from 16 residues. CDR3 in DNA: TGCGCCAGCAGCTTGGGGGTAGCGGGATTCCAAGAGACCCAGTACTTC. Translated: CASSLGVAGFQETQYF.

This clonotype was detected ten times or more. The chain employs TRBV2 and TRBJ2-1; D unclear. Germline loops: CDR1 SNHLY, CDR2 FYNNEI. V lost 7 bases, J lost 7 bases, and 14 bases lay in between. The CDR3 has 13 residues. CDR3 in amino acids: CASISRLGNEQFF. In nucleotides, the CDR3 is TGTGCCAGCATTAGCCGACTGGGAAATGAGCAGTTCTTC.

In its sample, this clonotype was seen many times. This chain uses TRBV10-3 with TRBJ2-7, with TRBD2 matching 10 bases. This CDR3 has 14 amino acids. Unmatched junction bases numbered 11, after V lost 8 bases and J lost 7 bases. The germline gives CDR1 ENHRY, CDR2 SYGVKD. The chain's CDR3 is CAIVATSGKYEQYF. The CDR3 coding sequence is TGTGCCATCGTAGCTACTAGCGGGAAGTATGAGCAGTACTTC.

This clonotype has a handful of counts. This chain links TRBV10-1 with TRBJ2-5; D may be TRBD1 (5 bases). Germline assignment: CDR1 WNHNN and CDR2 SYGVQD (reference sequence). V was cut by 0 bases and J by 1 base, with 9 bases left in between. The CDR3 consists of 15 residues. The CDR3 region has the DNA TGCGCCAGCAGTGAGTCAACAGGACGCCAAGAGACCCAGTACTTC. Translating gives CASSESTGRQETQYF.

This clonotype was seen at least ten times. This chain connects TRBV6-6 to TRBJ2-1; D ambiguous. V gave up 0 bases and J gave up 4 bases, with 1 base separating them. Germline CDR1 and CDR2: MNHNY and SVGAGI (reference sequence). This CDR3 spans 12 amino acids. The CDR3 region is CASSYSYNEQFF. The CDR3 region has the DNA TGTGCCAGCAGTTACTCATACAATGAGCAGTTCTTC.

This chain uses TRBV20-1 with TRBJ1-1; possible D gene TRBD1, 6 bases. The CDR3 length is 13 residues. CDR1 DFQATT and CDR2 SNEGSKA come from the germline V gene (reference sequence). Trimming took off 5 bases at V and 3 bases at J, with 13 bases between the two ends. CDR3: CSAEDSPDTEAFF. The CDR3 DNA is TGCAGTGCTGAGGACAGTCCAGACACTGAAGCTTTCTTT.

Ten or more counts support this clonotype. This chain joins TRBV6-2 or TRBV6-3 and TRBJ1-5; tentative D call: TRBD1 (6 bases). The CDR3 extends over 17 amino acids. From germline, CDR1 is MNHEY and CDR2 SVGEGT. Trimming took off 1 base at V and 4 bases at J, with 17 bases between the two ends. The CDR3 DNA is TGTGCCAGCAGTTACTTCCCCGCGGGACACCAAAATCAGCCCCAGCATTTT. It is translated as CASSYFPAGHQNQPQHF.

This clonotype was counted ten times or more. The chain carries TRBV5-6 and TRBJ1-4; 10 positions match TRBD1. Germline lookup yields CDR1 SGHDT and CDR2 YYEEEE. Losses at the gene ends were 3 bases for V and 12 bases for J; bases not matched to a gene: 8. This CDR3 comprises 14 residues. The CDR3 loop is CASSSIPGQGQLFF. CDR3 sequence (DNA): TGTGCCAGCAGCTCCATCCCGGGACAGGGGCAACTGTTTTTT.

This clonotype has at least ten counts. The chain combines TRBV20-1 with TRBJ1-2, with 8 bases fitting TRBD1. The CDR3 loop spans 14 amino acids. CDR1 is DFQATT and CDR2 is SNEGSKA in the germline V gene (reference sequence). The J segment lost 3 bases and the V segment lost 6 bases, leaving 9 bases of the junction unmatched. CDR3 amino acids: CSAKGTGLDYGYTF. The CDR3 nucleotides read TGCAGTGCCAAAGGGACAGGTTTGGACTATGGCTACACCTTC.

This clonotype was seen many times. This CDR3 reads CSARGKGLAGGPGTDEQYF. The CDR3 DNA reads TGCAGTGCTAGAGGGAAGGGACTAGCGGGGGGGCCGGGTACAGATGAGCAGTACTTC. The gene calls are TRBV20-1 and TRBJ2-7; 16 nucleotides agree with TRBD2. Germline V CDR1 and CDR2: DFQATT, SNEGSKA (reference sequence). Trimming at V came to 1 base and at J to 7 bases, leaving 16 bases not matched to a gene. The length of the CDR3 is 19 residues.

At least ten counts were recorded for this clonotype. The chain employs TRBV5-1 and TRBJ2-3; TRBD1 agrees at 8 bases. This CDR3 comprises 14 residues. J lost 6 bases, V lost 4 bases, and 7 bases had no gene match. Germline V lookup: CDR1 SGHRS, CDR2 YFSETQ. The CDR3 spells CASSLRTGTDTQYF. The CDR3 nucleotides read TGCGCCAGCAGCCTACGGACAGGGACCGATACGCAGTATTTT.

This clonotype was counted at least ten times. The gene calls are TRBV7-2 and TRBJ2-7; 7 bases align to TRBD1. This CDR3 contains 15 residues. Per germline, CDR1 SGHTA and CDR2 FQGNSA. J was trimmed by 3 bases and V by 3 bases; bases with no gene match: 8. CDR3 nucleotides: TGTGCCAGCAGCTTTGGACAGGCAACTGACTACGAGCAGTACTTC. Amino acid sequence: CASSFGQATDYEQYF.

This clonotype was picked up many times. The rearrangement joins TRBV7-9 to TRBJ1-1, with a tentative D call TRBD1 (6 bases). V gave up 5 bases and J gave up 4 bases, with 11 bases separating them. The length of the CDR3 is 13 residues. Germline assignment: CDR1 SEHNR and CDR2 FQNEAQ (reference sequence). CDR3 DNA: TGTGCCAGCAGCCCCGGCAGGGGCACTGAAGCTTTCTTT. Translation: CASSPGRGTEAFF.

Worth noting for this clonotype: A much more abundant neighbour one base away suggests this may be a read error. The CDR3 protein is CSIYVEAYEQYF. In DNA, the CDR3 is TGCAGCATCTATGTAGAAGCCTACGAGCAGTACTTC. The rearrangement uses TRBV29-1 and TRBJ2-7; D is undetermined. From germline, CDR1 is SQVTM and CDR2 ANQGSEA. The germline V and J ends were trimmed by 8 bases and 2 bases, with 13 bases remaining between them. This CDR3 spans 12 amino acids.

This clonotype was picked up many times. The rearrangement joins TRBV7-2 to TRBJ2-7; perhaps TRBD1 as D (6 bases). Trimming left V 5 bases short and J 3 bases short, with 11 bases between. The germline CDR1 and CDR2 sequences are SGHTA and FQGNSA. This CDR3 has 13 residues. The CDR3 region has the DNA TGTGCCAGCAGCCTGGGACATCTCTACGAGCAGTACTTC. Protein product: CASSLGHLYEQYF.

In its sample, this clonotype was seen many times. The V gene is TRBV27, the J gene TRBJ2-7; D may be TRBD2 (6 bases). There are 14 residues in the CDR3. Germline values: CDR1 MNHEY, CDR2 SMNVEV (reference sequence). V lost 3 bases and J lost 3, with 12 bases in between. In DNA form, the CDR3 reads TGTGCCAGCAGTTTGGGGCGGGGAGGCTACGAGCAGTACTTC. Protein: CASSLGRGGYEQYF.

At least ten counts were recorded for this clonotype. This CDR3 reads CASSYGVGGYNEQFF. CDR3 DNA: TGTGCCAGCAGCTACGGGGTGGGGGGATACAATGAGCAGTTCTTC. This chain links TRBV5-5 with TRBJ2-1, with D maybe TRBD2 (6 bases). CDR3 length: 15 residues. Germline CDR1 and CDR2: SGHKS and YYEKEE (reference sequence). Between the trimmed V and J ends, which lost 3 bases and 4 bases, there was a span of 14 bases.

This clonotype was recorded many times. The junction differs from germline at one of its ends, possibly a read error. The J gene is TRBJ2-5, the V gene TRBV12-3 or TRBV12-4, with 9 nucleotides matching TRBD2. The CDR3 consists of 14 residues. CDR3 protein: CASSLAGEGQTQYF. The CDR3 DNA follows: TGTGCCAGCAGCTTAGCGGGAGAGGGACAGACCCAGTACTTC.

This clonotype was detected many times. V and J are TRBV20-1 and TRBJ2-5; D unresolved. CDR1 is DFQATT and CDR2 is SNEGSKA in the germline V gene (reference sequence). Between the trimmed V and J ends, which lost 0 bases and 1 base, there was a span of 12 bases. The CDR3 is made up of 15 amino acids. The CDR3 loop is CSARDWAGSQETQYF. The CDR3 nucleotides read TGCAGTGCTAGAGATTGGGCCGGTAGCCAAGAGACCCAGTACTTC.

Relative to its sample, this clonotype is medium-sized. The CDR3 loop reads CASSAQGTGGNTIYF. CDR3 bases: TGTGCCAGCAGCGCCCAAGGGACAGGAGGAAACACCATATATTTT. J is TRBJ1-3 and V is TRBV9; 8 bases are a match to TRBD1. The J segment lost 4 bases and the V segment lost 3 bases, leaving 6 bases of the junction unmatched. Germline CDR1 reads SGDLS; CDR2 reads YYNGEE. This CDR3 contains 15 residues.

This clonotype was counted many times. The chain joins TRBV6-5 to TRBJ1-2; D gene uncertain. Trimming left V 4 bases short and J 0 bases short, with 12 bases between. The CDR3 sequence is 15 residues long. Per the germline V gene, CDR1 is MNHEY and CDR2 is SVGAGI. CDR3 amino acids: CASSWRETANYGYTF. Here the CDR3 DNA reads TGTGCCAGCAGTTGGAGGGAAACGGCTAACTATGGCTACACCTTC.

The sample holds many counts of this clonotype. The genes are TRBV6-2 or TRBV6-3 and TRBJ2-1, with 8 bases matching TRBD2. Per the germline V gene, CDR1 is MNHEY and CDR2 is SVGEGT. This CDR3 has 14 residues. The junction had 10 bases not matched to a gene; V was cut back by 7 bases and J by 8 bases. The CDR3 nucleotides read TGTGCCAGCACCCCAACGGGGGGGCCATATGAGCAGTTCTTC. Translating it yields CASTPTGGPYEQFF.

This clonotype ranks as large. This chain links TRBV2 with TRBJ2-2; TRBD1 is a possible D gene (6 bases). The ends were cut back, 3 bases at V and 4 bases at J, with 12 bases in the middle. Germline CDR1 reads SNHLY; CDR2 reads FYNNEI. The CDR3 is 15 residues long. The CDR3 is CASSERLGGTGELFF. The CDR3 DNA follows: TGTGCCAGCAGTGAGCGGTTAGGGGGCACCGGGGAGCTGTTTTTT.

V is TRBV29-1 and J is TRBJ2-3, with D hard to call. Trimming removed 6 bases from V and 1 base from J, with 11 bases in between. Germline V CDR1 and CDR2: SQVTM, ANQGSEA. The CDR3 has 13 amino acids. The CDR3 protein is CSVNKVGTDTQYF. The DNA for the CDR3 is TGCAGCGTCAACAAGGTTGGCACAGATACGCAGTATTTT.